The clone carrying this TCR beta chain was seen just once. Libraries were prepared by immunoSEQ multiplex PCR; TCRdb keeps only in-frame clonotypes and omits some of them. The sample contains about 680,000 clones, 80% to 90% of which appear only once. Treatment of the sample: 15 to 20 received Ad26.COV2.S at low or high dose, single or two shots; about five received placebo; per-sample allocation not given. Sampling took place 63 days after the first vaccine or placebo injection. Germline CDR1 and CDR2: SGHDN and FVKESK. CDR3 length: 15 amino acids. V lost 4 bases and J 7 bases, leaving 14 bases between the germline ends. These data originate in a study of Ad26.COV2.S vaccination and SARS-CoV-2 variants.

This TCR was recovered from a person between 18 and 60 years old who received the Ad26.COV2.S COVID-19 vaccine or a placebo. The gene calls are TRBV14 and TRBJ1-6; D might be TRBD1 (5 bases). Sequencing used peripheral blood, obtained in a trial of Ad26.COV2.S vaccine versus placebo. CDR3: CASSRYEGRNSPLHF. The CDR3 DNA is TGTGCCAGCAGCCGATATGAGGGGCGCAATTCACCCCTCCACTTT.